This is a list of T cell receptor beta chains from one sample in a study of T cells in Graves' hyperthyroidism and ophthalmopathy. TCRdb ran MiXCR on the multiplex PCR reads and lists one entry per CDR3 protein. This table has a few hundred thousand distinct CDR3 sequences, around 14% appearing once. Sequenced input: blood. These receptors originate from a woman in her 30s with Graves' hyperthyroidism. The CDR3 runs from the conserved cysteine through the conserved F or W. D genes are given only for firm matches. Size values are once, few and many counts, or a class for expanded clones, and some rows have none.

>17|TRBV3-1|.|TRBJ2-2|many
TGTGCCAGCAGCCAAGAAATGGGGCAGTCAGGCGCCGGGGAGCTGTTTTTT
CASSQEMGQSGAGELFF
>14|TRBV30|TRBD2|TRBJ2-7|many
TGTGCCTGGAGTGTGAGACTAGCTACCTACGAGCAGTACTTC
CAWSVRLATYEQYF
>15|TRBV5-1|.|TRBJ2-1|many
TGCGCCAGCAGCTTGGAGGGGAAACATAACAATGAGCAGTTCTTC
CASSLEGKHNNEQFF
>14|TRBV5-6|.|TRBJ1-2|.
TGTGCCAGCAGCTCAGGGGTTGTATCCTATGGCTACACCTTC
CASSSGVVSYGYTF
>15|TRBV5-8|TRBD1|TRBJ1-1|.
TGTGCCAGCAGCTTTGGGGGACAGCTAAACACTGAAGCTTTCTTT
CASSFGGQLNTEAFF
>14|TRBV7-9|.|TRBJ1-5|.
TGTGCCAGCAGCTCCCCATATAGCAATCAGCCCCAGCATTTT
CASSSPYSNQPQHF
>13|TRBV27|.|TRBJ1-1|many
TGTGCCAGCAGTTACGGGCAGTACACTGAAGCTTTCTTT
CASSYGQYTEAFF
>15|TRBV20-1|.|TRBJ1-6|few
TGCAGTGCTAACAGTCCTAGCTCCTATAATTCACCCCTCCACTTT
CSANSPSSYNSPLHF
>15|TRBV5-4|.|TRBJ2-3|.
TGTGCCAGCAGCTACCCGGGACCGAGTACAGATACGCAGTATTTT
CASSYPGPSTDTQYF
>14|TRBV6-5|.|TRBJ2-3|.
TGTGCCAGCAGTTATATGGGAGCGACAGATACGCAGTATTTT
CASSYMGATDTQYF
>14|TRBV6-5|.|TRBJ2-3|.
TGTGCCAGCAGTTACTCGATCCCCACAGATACGCAGTATTTT
CASSYSIPTDTQYF
>14|TRBV6-1|.|TRBJ1-6|.
TGTGCCAGCAGTTTGAACAGGGTTGATTCACCCCTCCACTTT
CASSLNRVDSPLHF
>15|TRBV28|.|TRBJ2-2|many
TGTGCCACCCGGGACGGGGGCCGAAACACCGGGGAGCTGTTTTTT
CATRDGGRNTGELFF
>14|TRBV20-1|TRBD2|TRBJ2-7|few
TGCAGTGCTAGAGATTCGCGGGAGGCTCGGGCGCAGTACTTC
CSARDSREARAQYF
>16|TRBV7-2|TRBD2|TRBJ2-5|many
TGTGCCAGCAGCTTGAAAGCGGGAGGGTACCAAGAGACCCAGTACTTC
CASSLKAGGYQETQYF
>12|TRBV11-2|TRBD2|TRBJ2-1|.
TGTGCCAGCGCTAGCGGGGCAAGGGAGCAGTTCTTC
CASASGAREQFF
>14|TRBV30|.|TRBJ2-1|few
TGTGCCTGGGGCCCTGCCCTCGGGGCGAATGAGCAGTTCTTC
CAWGPALGANEQFF
>12|TRBV9|TRBD1|TRBJ1-1|many
TGTGCCAGCAGCGTCGCAGGGGGTGAAGCTTTCTTT
CASSVAGGEAFF
>13|TRBV27|.|TRBJ2-1|many
TGTGCCAGCAGTTCAACAGGGCCCCATGAGCAGTTCTTC
CASSSTGPHEQFF
>13|TRBV6-1|.|TRBJ1-1|many
TGTGCCAGCAGCAAACAGTGGGGCACTGAAGCTTTCTTT
CASSKQWGTEAFF
>14|TRBV6-1|TRBD1|TRBJ2-7|.
TGTGCCAGCAGGCGAACAGGGGACGGGTACGAGCAGTACTTC
CASRRTGDGYEQYF
>14|TRBV27|TRBD1|TRBJ2-4|few
TGTGCCAGCAGGGGGGACAGGGTGGGGGACATTCAGTACTTC
CASRGDRVGDIQYF
>15|TRBV6-2/TRBV6-3|.|TRBJ1-2|.
TGTGCCAGCAGTTACTCCTCGGGGGCGGTCTATGGCTACACCTTC
CASSYSSGAVYGYTF
>14|TRBV24-1|.|TRBJ2-6|.
TGTGCCACCAGGGGAAACTCTGGGGCCAACGTCCTGACTTTC
CATRGNSGANVLTF
>17|TRBV15|TRBD2|TRBJ2-1|few
TGTGCCACCAGCAGAGATCTGGGAGGGAGGGCCTACAATGAGCAGTTCTTC
CATSRDLGGRAYNEQFF
>13|TRBV20-1|.|TRBJ2-1|many
TGCAGTGCTCCCAGGGGGGGAAACAATGAGCAGTTCTTC
CSAPRGGNNEQFF
>13|TRBV5-4|.|TRBJ2-3|.
TGTGCCAGCAGCTTGCCGAGGACAGATACGCAGTATTTT
CASSLPRTDTQYF
>17|TRBV15|.|TRBJ2-3|few
TGTGCCACCAGCAGTCGTTTTCGGCCACCCCACACAGATACGCAGTATTTT
CATSSRFRPPHTDTQYF
>13|TRBV5-1|.|TRBJ1-6|many
TGCGCCAGCAGCGAGCAGGGGCAATCACCCCTCCACTTT
CASSEQGQSPLHF
>12|TRBV20-1|.|TRBJ2-7|few
TGCAGTGCTGGGGGGCAATTCACCGAGCAGTACTTC
CSAGGQFTEQYF